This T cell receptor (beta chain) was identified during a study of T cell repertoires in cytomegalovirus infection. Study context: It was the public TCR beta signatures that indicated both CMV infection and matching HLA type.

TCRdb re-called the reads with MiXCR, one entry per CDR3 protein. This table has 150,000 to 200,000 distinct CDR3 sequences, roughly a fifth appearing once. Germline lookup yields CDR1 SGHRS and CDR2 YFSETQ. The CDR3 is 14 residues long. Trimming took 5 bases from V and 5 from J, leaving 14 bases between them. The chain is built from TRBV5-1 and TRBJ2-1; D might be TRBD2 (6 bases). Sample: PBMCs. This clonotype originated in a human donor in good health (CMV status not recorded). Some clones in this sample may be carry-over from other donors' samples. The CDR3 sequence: CASSPVGGDNEQFF. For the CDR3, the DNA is TGCGCCAGCAGTCCCGTGGGCGGGGACAATGAGCAGTTCTTC.